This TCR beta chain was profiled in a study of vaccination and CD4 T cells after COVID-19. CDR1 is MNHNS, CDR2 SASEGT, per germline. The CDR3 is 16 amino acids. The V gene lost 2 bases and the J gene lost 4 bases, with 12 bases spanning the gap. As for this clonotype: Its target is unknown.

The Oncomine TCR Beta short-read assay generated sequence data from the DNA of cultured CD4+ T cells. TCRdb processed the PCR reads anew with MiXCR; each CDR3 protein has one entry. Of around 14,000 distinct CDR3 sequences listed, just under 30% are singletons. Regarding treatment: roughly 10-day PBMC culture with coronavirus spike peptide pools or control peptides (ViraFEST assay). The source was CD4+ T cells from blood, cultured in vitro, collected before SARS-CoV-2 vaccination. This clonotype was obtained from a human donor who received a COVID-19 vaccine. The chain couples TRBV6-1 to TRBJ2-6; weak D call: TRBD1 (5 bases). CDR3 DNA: TGTGCCAGCAGTGAACTTCTAGGGGCAGGGGCCAACGTCCTGACTTTC. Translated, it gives CASSELLGAGANVLTF.